This TCR beta chain is from a study of identical twins (dated by TCRdb to between 2015 and 2016). For the wider study: The study deep-sequenced TCR alpha and beta repertoires from monozygotic twins, unrelated adults of various ages and cord blood to test whether fetal clonotypes persist. To rule out contamination, the twin experiments were replicated at different times with different library preparation protocols. Beyond this particular receptor, the publication reports: Excess twin sharing in beta out-of-frame sequences was weaker because fewer shared sequences lowered the signal-to-noise ratio. Out-of-frame TCR alpha sequences shared between twins showed an excess of low generation-probability sequences compared with coincidental sharing between unrelated individuals. Zero-insertion analyses could be partly confounded by invariant T cells such as MAIT and iNKT, though diverse VJ usage argued against such confounding for most clonotypes. Abundant cord blood beta clonotypes carried fewer insertions; young adult naive repertoires showed a weaker similar trend, while memory repertoires showed none. In monozygotic twins, out-of-frame TCR alpha sharing was systematically underestimated by recombination models, although the models agreed with sharing between unrelated individuals. Conclusions relied on cross-sectional statistical analysis, since the same donors could not be followed over many years.

Turning to this clonotype: No cognate antigen has been identified for it. Base-call qualities are not available, and no considerably larger clone is one nucleotide away.

The CDR3 numbers 14 residues from cysteine through phenylalanine. The DNA shown is the 42-base CDR3, in frame from base 1. V and J are truncated by 4 bases and 4 bases respectively, leaving an intervening sequence of 14 bases. Only healthy Caucasian donors were included. Three pairs of female monozygotic twins, all aged 18 to 29 years, made up the twin cohort. Peripheral blood mononuclear cells were the source from which RNA for the TCR libraries was isolated. Libraries were built with 5' RACE. Instrument used: Illumina HiSeq 2000. A universal primer binding site was introduced by template switching, and a unique molecular identifier was present in the final cDNA, enabling accurate counting of TCR cDNA molecules. Specific primers in the conserved constant-segment region were used to synthesize first-strand cDNA for the TCR alpha and beta chains. Each cDNA library was double barcoded, with a SMART-Mk sample barcode plus Illumina barcodes, to control for contamination. TruSeq adapter sequences along with Illumina sample barcodes were introduced in two successive PCR steps. Sequencing of the TCR alpha and beta cDNA libraries was done on the Illumina HiSeq platform using custom primers. Per the source publication's procedure: Unique molecular identifiers were extracted from raw reads with MiGEC, and CDR3 positions were determined with MiXCR. Recombination models were inferred per individual with the repgenHMM and IGoR tools using an EM algorithm. Shared clonotypes were analyzed with the tcR package in R, and sharing was normalized by the product of cloneset sizes. Out-of-frame nonproductive sequences were analyzed to study raw recombination free of thymic and clonal selection effects. Starting from the raw public reads, TCRdb applied fastp trimming at Q25, assembled clones with MiXCR and retained in-frame beta chains. CDR3 protein duplicates are merged, each entry listing the most common genes and DNA. TCRdb, not the original authors, processed these V and J calls. This sample has about 810,000 distinct CDR3 sequences in its table, and 9% to 15% of those were observed once. The top ten clonotypes cover roughly 1.5% of the sample.

The sample also formed part of further work on yellow fever vaccine responses in identical twins. The second publication reports: According to the authors, in identical twins the way T cells responded to vaccination appeared partly convergent and partly personalized. The study precisely tracked vaccine-responding T cell clones in identical twins.

The sample was PBMCs. The sequence links TRBV12-3 or TRBV12-4 to TRBJ2-7, with the D gene tentatively TRBD1 or TRBD2, based on 5 matching bases in each. This receptor was taken from a woman younger than 35 in good health. The CDR3 region: CASSSLGERYEQYF. The nucleotide sequence is TGTGCCAGCAGTTCTCTGGGGGAGAGGTACGAGCAGTACTTC.